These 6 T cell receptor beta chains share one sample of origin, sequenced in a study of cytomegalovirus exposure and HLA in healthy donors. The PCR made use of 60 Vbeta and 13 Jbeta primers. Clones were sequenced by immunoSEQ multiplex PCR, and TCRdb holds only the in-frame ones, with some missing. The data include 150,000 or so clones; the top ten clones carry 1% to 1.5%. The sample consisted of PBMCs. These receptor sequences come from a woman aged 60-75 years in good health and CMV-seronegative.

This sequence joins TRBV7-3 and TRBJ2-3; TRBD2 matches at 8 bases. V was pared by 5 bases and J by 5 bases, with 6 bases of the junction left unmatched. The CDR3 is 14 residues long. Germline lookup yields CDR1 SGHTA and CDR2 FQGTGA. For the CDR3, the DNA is TGTGCCAGCAGCAAAGCGGGGGCGGGAGATACGCAGTATTTT. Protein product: CASSKAGAGDTQYF.

For the CDR3, the DNA is TGTGCCAGCAAGGAGGGCGTTGAAGCTTTCTTT. It translates to CASKEGVEAFF. The V gene is TRBV27, the J gene TRBJ1-1; D remains unclear. Trimming pared 7 bases from V and 7 bases from J, leaving 10 bases between. Looked up from germline, CDR1 is MNHEY and CDR2 is SMNVEV (reference sequence). CDR3 length: 11 residues.

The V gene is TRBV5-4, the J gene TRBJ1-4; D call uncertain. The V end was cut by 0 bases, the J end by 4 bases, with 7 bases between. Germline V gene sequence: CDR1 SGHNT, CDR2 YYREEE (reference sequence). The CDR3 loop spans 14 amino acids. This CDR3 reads CASSLGGDNEKLFF. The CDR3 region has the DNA TGTGCCAGCAGCTTGGGCGGGGATAATGAAAAACTGTTTTTT.

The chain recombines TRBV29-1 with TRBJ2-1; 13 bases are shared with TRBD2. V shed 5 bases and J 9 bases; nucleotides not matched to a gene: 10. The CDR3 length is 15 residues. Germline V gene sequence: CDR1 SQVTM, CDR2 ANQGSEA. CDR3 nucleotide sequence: TGCAGCGTTTCACTAGCGGGGGGGCCCGGAGGTGAGCAGTTCTTC. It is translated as CSVSLAGGPGGEQFF.

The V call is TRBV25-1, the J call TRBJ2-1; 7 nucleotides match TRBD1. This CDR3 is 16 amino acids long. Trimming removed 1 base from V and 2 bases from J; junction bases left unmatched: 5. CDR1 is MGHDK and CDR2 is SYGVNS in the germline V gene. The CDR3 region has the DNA TGTGCCAGCAGTGAATGGGGGCAGGGGGCCTACAATGAGCAGTTCTTC. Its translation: CASSEWGQGAYNEQFF.

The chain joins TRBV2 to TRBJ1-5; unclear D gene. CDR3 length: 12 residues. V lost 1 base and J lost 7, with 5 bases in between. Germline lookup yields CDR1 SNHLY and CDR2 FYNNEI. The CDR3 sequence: CASSEVMQPQHF. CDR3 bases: TGTGCCAGCAGTGAAGTAATGCAGCCCCAGCATTTT.